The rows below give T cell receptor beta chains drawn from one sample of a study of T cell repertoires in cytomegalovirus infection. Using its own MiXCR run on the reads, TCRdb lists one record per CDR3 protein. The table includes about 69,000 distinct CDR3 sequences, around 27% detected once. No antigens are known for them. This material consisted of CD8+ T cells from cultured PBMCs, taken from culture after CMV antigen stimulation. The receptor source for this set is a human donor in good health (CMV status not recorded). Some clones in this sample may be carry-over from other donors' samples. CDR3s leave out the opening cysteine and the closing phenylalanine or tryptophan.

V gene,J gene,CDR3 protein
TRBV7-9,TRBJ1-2,ASSLAGDGYT
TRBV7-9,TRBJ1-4,ASSRTGGGEKLF
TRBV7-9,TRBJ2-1,ASSLDSSAGNEQF
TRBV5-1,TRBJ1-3,ASSLGGSAAGNTIY
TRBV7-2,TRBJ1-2,ASSWGGGMDGYT
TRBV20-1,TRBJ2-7,SAREADYEQY
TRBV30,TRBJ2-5,AWSSRGETQY
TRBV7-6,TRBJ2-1,ASRLYNEQF
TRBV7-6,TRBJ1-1,ASSRKGGNTEAF
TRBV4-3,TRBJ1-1,ASSQRSAHTEAF
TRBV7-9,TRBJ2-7,ASSLPLVGHEQY
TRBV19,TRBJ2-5,ASSMDRGLQETQY
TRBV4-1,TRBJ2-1,ASSQGGYEQF
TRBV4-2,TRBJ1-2,ASSQDPGQGHGGYT
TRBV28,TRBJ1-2,ASIMSGETGYT
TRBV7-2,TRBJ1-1,ASSFPGNTEAF
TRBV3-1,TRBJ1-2,ASSPRAGGSKLGYT
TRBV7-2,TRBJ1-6,ASRITTEVYSPLH
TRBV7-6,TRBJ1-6,ASSPRPGQNNSPLH
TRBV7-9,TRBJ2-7,ASIPQGADEQY
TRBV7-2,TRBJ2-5,ASSLAPRGGSQETQY
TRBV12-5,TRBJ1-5,ASGLVFDQPQH
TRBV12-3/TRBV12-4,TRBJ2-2,ASTSPGQSPGELF
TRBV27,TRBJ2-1,ASSLDRGLWGNEQF
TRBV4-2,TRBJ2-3,ASSPGGGLIRPDTQY
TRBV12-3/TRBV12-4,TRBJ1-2,ASSFLTTGNYGYT
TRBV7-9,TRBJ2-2,ASSLSGSGELF
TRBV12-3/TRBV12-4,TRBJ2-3,ASTLGGGADTQY
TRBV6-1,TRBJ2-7,ASSDLSDRAHEQY
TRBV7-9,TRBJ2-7,ASSFGTETYEQY
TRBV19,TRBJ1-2,ASSIDGTGDYGYT
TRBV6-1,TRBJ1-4,ASSSGQGATNEKLF
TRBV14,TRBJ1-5,ASSRAGENQPQH
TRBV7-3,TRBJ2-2,ASSQGGQGGTGELF
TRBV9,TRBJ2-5,ASSPIGQGAPETQY
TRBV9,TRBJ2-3,ASSVGNGRLLTDTQY
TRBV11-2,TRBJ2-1,ASSLGGRASGEQF
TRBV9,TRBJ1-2,ASSVAPGREGYT
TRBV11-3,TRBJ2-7,ASSDRALYEQY
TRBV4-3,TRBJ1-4,ASSQVTGTNEKLF
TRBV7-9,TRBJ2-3,ASSLPQRGGDGDGTDTQY
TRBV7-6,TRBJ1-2,ASRNGYT
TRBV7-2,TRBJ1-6,ASSLQGADYNSPLH
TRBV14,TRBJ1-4,ASSQARGTGGNEKLF
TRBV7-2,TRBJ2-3,ASSLGPTSTDTQY
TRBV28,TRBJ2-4,ASSRGQGGPLAKNIQY
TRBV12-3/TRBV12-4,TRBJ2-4,ASSAPGGDIQY
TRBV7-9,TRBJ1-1,ASSDIGDRGGEAF
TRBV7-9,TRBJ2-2,ASSGTGIGELF
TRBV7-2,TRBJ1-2,ASSLAGAGSYGYT
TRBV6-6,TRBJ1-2,ASSYPYPKANYGYT
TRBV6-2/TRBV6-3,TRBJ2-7,ASTRDGYEQY
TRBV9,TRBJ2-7,ASSPGGGKALEQY
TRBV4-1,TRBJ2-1,ASSQGLAVDEQF
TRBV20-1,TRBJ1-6,SAIPGQGATSSYNSPLH
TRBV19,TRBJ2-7,ASSIQGYAYEQY
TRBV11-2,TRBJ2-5,ASIREAGQETQY
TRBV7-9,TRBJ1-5,ASSPIKTGGRNQPQH
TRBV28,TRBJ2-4,ASRSSGAKNIQY